The 3 T cell receptor beta chains in this list originate from one sample, sequenced in a study of CXCR3-negative and CXCR3-positive naive CD8 T cells. The TRB libraries of cDNA were built by UMI-labeled 5' RACE. Following a re-call of the 5' RACE reads, TCRdb has one entry per CDR3 protein and lacks DNA. The sample totals approximately 83,000 distinct CDR3 sequences; its top ten clones hold over 1.5%. The sample was naive CXCR3- CD8+ T cells from blood. As for subset: CD45RO-CCR7+CD27+CD95- naive CD8+ T cells lacking CXCR3 (TNR3-). The receptors were sampled from a human donor in good health. Some clones in this sample may be carry-over from other donors' samples.

J is TRBJ2-1 and V is TRBV6-4; the TRBD1 assignment by TCRdb is unverifiable without DNA. The CDR3 covers 14 residues. Looked up from germline, CDR1 is MRHNA and CDR2 is SNTAGT. CDR3: CASSDYGGNNEQFF.

This chain connects TRBV19 to TRBJ2-1. Germline V gene data show CDR1 as LNHDA and CDR2 as SQIVND (reference sequence). The CDR3 is 14 residues long. The CDR3 is CASRDRGSYNEQFF.

CDR3 in amino acids: CASSQGRWTGVGYTF. The rearrangement uses TRBV14 and TRBJ1-2; TCRdb names TRBD1, which stays unverified in the absence of DNA. Per germline, CDR1 SGHDN and CDR2 FVKESK. This CDR3 has 15 amino acids.